This TCR beta chain was observed in a study of T cells in Graves' hyperthyroidism and ophthalmopathy. Turning to the study itself: Prior to any treatment, at the point of initial diagnosis, peripheral blood was collected. Study outcomes and limitations: Expanded thyroid clonotypes (above 0.001) were mostly also found in blood.

Amplification of TCR beta CDR3 regions used RNA as the template. In the first-round RT-PCR of the TCR CDR3, the HTBI primer set was used. TCRdb reprocessed the multiplex PCR reads with MiXCR, giving one entry per CDR3 protein. The sample contains 640,000 or so distinct CDR3 sequences, roughly 15% of which appear only once. Trimming at V came to 4 bases and at J to 4 bases, leaving 17 bases not matched to a gene. Germline CDR1 and CDR2: MNHNS and SASEGT. The CDR3 runs 18 residues. The diagnostic basis comprised clinical symptoms, serum thyroxine and TRAb, thyroid ultrasound and orbital computed tomography. It was roughly 10 ml of fresh peripheral blood that supplied the PBMCs. About this clonotype itself: Its antigen is unknown.

The sequence came from a woman between 35 and 50 years old with Graves' ophthalmopathy. Sequenced input: blood. The chain links TRBV6-1 to TRBJ2-7, with 9 bases fitting TRBD1. This chain's CDR3 is CASSAATLRDRVRYEQYF. CDR3 nucleotide sequence: TGTGCCAGCAGTGCCGCTACCCTCCGGGACAGGGTCAGGTACGAGCAGTACTTC.